This T cell receptor beta chain was identified during a study of cytomegalovirus exposure and HLA in healthy donors. The primer mix had 60 Vbeta and 13 Jbeta primers. Produced via immunoSEQ multiplex PCR; TCRdb's table is partial and in-frame only. The repertoire holds roughly 280,000 clones, around two thirds seen once, with around 2% in the top ten. The CDR3 consists of 15 residues. Per germline, CDR1 SGHTS and CDR2 YDEGEE. V lost 4 bases, J lost 5 bases, and 15 bases lay in between. Study-level points and caveats: Later analysis suggested most CMV-associated TCR beta chains were HLA-restricted. Later on, an analysis showed TCR association rates differing by HLA locus, with DRB1 the most and HLA-C the fewest. In vitro, three CMV-associated chains proved specific for CMV antigens.

Of note for this clone: Its antigen is still unknown.

As for the donors, each was a healthy bone marrow donor. The sequence was obtained from a female donor in good health and CMV-seronegative. Sequenced sample: PBMCs. The chain employs TRBV5-8 and TRBJ2-2, with D possibly called TRBD1 or TRBD2 (6 bases each). This CDR3 is CASSLGAGPTGELFF. The CDR3 bases are TGTGCCAGCAGCCTGGGGGCGGGACCAACCGGGGAGCTGTTTTTT.